One sample yielded the 22 T cell receptor beta chains listed below, sequenced in a study of T-cell memory formation after mild COVID-19. TCRdb recomputed calls from the 5' RACE reads with MiXCR, one row per CDR3 protein. In the table there are 300,000 to 350,000 distinct CDR3 sequences, approximately 19% of which are singletons. The sequenced sample was PBMCs or a T cell subset sorted from them (not recorded which). The receptors were sampled from a man younger than 35 who had mild COVID-19 (a few samples of this study predate the infection). Cell type and time point are not known.

A few counts support this clonotype. The CDR3 is CSARVSMGSTEAFF. The CDR3, as DNA: TGCAGTGCTAGAGTCTCCATGGGGAGCACTGAAGCTTTCTTT. The V and J genes are TRBV20-1 and TRBJ1-1; D is unclear. The CDR3 runs 14 residues. Between the trimmed V and J ends, which lost 1 base and 4 bases, there was a span of 13 bases. Germline assignment: CDR1 DFQATT and CDR2 SNEGSKA (reference sequence).

The chain couples TRBV28 to TRBJ2-1; D might be TRBD1 (6 bases). The germline V gene encodes CDR1 MDHEN and CDR2 SYDVKM. This CDR3 has 14 amino acids. V lost 3 bases, J lost 4 bases, and 10 bases lay in between. The CDR3: CASSLVGGYNEQFF. The CDR3 coding sequence is TGTGCCAGCAGTTTGGTAGGGGGTTACAATGAGCAGTTCTTC.

This clonotype was seen more than once but under ten times. The chain uses TRBV12-3 or TRBV12-4 and TRBJ1-5; TRBD1 agrees at 7 bases. With 5 bases clipped from V and 4 bases from J, the junction kept 8 bases outside the gene matches. The CDR3 length is 15 residues. The CDR3 DNA sequence: TGTGCCAGCAGTGCGGGGGGACAGCCTAATCAGCCCCAGCATTTT. It translates to CASSAGGQPNQPQHF.

The chain combines TRBV24-1 with TRBJ2-7; possibly TRBD1 or TRBD2 for D (5 bases each). This CDR3 region has 13 residues. CDR1 is KGHDR and CDR2 is SFDVKD in the germline V gene. The chain's CDR3 is CDTLWGNSYEQYV. In DNA form, the CDR3 reads TGTGACACCCTCTGGGGGAACTCCTACGAGCAGTACGTC.

This rearrangement joins TRBV7-2 to TRBJ2-3; perhaps TRBD2 as D (5 bases). Trimming cost V 6 bases and J 5 bases, with 21 bases left between them. The CDR3 is made up of 16 amino acids. CDR1 and CDR2 from the germline V gene are SGHTA and FQGNSA. CDR3 loop: CASRGKRNRAGDTQYF. DNA of the CDR3: TGTGCCAGCAGGGGCAAGCGCAATAGGGCGGGAGATACGCAGTATTTT.

V and J are TRBV7-7 and TRBJ2-5, with TRBD2 matching 7 bases. Looked up from germline, CDR1 is SSHAT and CDR2 is FNYEAQ (reference sequence). V trimming: 5 bases; J trimming: 5 bases; junction bases outside the gene matches: 8. The CDR3 contains 14 residues. CDR3 nucleotide sequence: TGTGCCAGCAGCGCCCGGCGGGGGATGGAGACCCAGTACTTC. It encodes CASSARRGMETQYF.

This chain joins TRBV19 and TRBJ2-4; no firm D call. V gave up 5 bases and J gave up 0 bases, with 11 bases separating them. The germline CDR1 and CDR2 sequences are LNHDA and SQIVND (reference sequence). This CDR3 is built from 15 residues. The CDR3 DNA reads as TGTGCCAGTAGTCCGGGCACTCTAGCCAAAAACATTCAGTACTTC. Amino acid sequence: CASSPGTLAKNIQYF.

The chain links TRBV29-1 to TRBJ1-2, with 7 bases aligning to TRBD1. CDR3 length: 13 amino acids. Germline V gene lookup returns CDR1 SQVTM and CDR2 ANQGSEA. J was trimmed by 7 bases and V by 3 bases; bases with no gene match: 8. DNA for the CDR3: TGCAGCGTTGATGGGGACAGAAGTTTTGGCTACACCTTC. Residues: CSVDGDRSFGYTF.

This clonotype occurred a few times. This rearrangement joins TRBV7-6 to TRBJ2-5; 7 bases are a match to TRBD2. This CDR3 is 15 amino acids long. The germline gives CDR1 SGHVS, CDR2 FNYEAQ. J gave up 5 bases and V 2 bases, and 8 bases lay outside the gene matches. The CDR3 loop reads CASSLLAGVGETQYF. For the CDR3, the DNA is TGTGCCAGCAGCTTACTTGCGGGGGTAGGGGAGACCCAGTACTTC.

The table lists this clonotype with a few counts. This chain connects TRBV5-1 to TRBJ2-3; TRBD2 matches 12 bases. In germline, CDR1 is SGHRS, CDR2 YFSETQ. V dropped 3 bases and J dropped 6; count of bases not matched to a gene: 5. The CDR3 runs to 15 residues. The CDR3 sequence is CASSWATSGGDTQYF. Written as DNA, the CDR3 is TGCGCCAGCAGCTGGGCGACTAGCGGGGGTGATACGCAGTATTTT. The whole variable domain, remainder taken from reference TRBV5-1 and TRBJ2-3, is KAGVTQTPRYLIKTRGQQVTLSCSPISGHRSVSWYQQTPGQGLQFLFEYFSETQRNKGNFPGRFSGRQFSNSRSEMNVSTLELGDSALYLCASSWATSGGDTQYFGPGTRLTVL.

This chain uses TRBV5-1 with TRBJ2-7; the match to TRBD1 covers 7 bases. This CDR3 has 13 amino acids. Losses at the gene ends were 2 bases for V and 3 bases for J; bases not matched to a gene: 2. Germline assignment: CDR1 SGHRS and CDR2 YFSETQ. DNA for the CDR3: TGCGCCAGCAGCTTTCAGGGGGACTACGAGCAGTACTTC. Translated: CASSFQGDYEQYF. The full variable domain, rest sourced from reference TRBV5-1 and TRBJ2-7, is KAGVTQTPRYLIKTRGQQVTLSCSPISGHRSVSWYQQTPGQGLQFLFEYFSETQRNKGNFPGRFSGRQFSNSRSEMNVSTLELGDSALYLCASSFQGDYEQYFGPGTRLTVT.

The V call is TRBV20-1, the J call TRBJ2-7; D is unclear. Looked up from germline, CDR1 is DFQATT and CDR2 is SNEGSKA (reference sequence). This CDR3 spans 14 amino acids. V dropped 3 bases and J dropped 2 bases, with 14 bases sitting between them. CDR3 in DNA: TGCAGTGCTAGGAGCCCGGGCGGAACCTACGAGCAGTACTTC. Its translation: CSARSPGGTYEQYF.

The rearrangement joins TRBV7-8 to TRBJ1-1; maybe TRBD1 (5 bases). Trimming took off 3 bases at V and 1 base at J, with 9 bases between the two ends. CDR1 is SGHVS, CDR2 FQNEAQ, per germline. CDR3 length: 14 amino acids. The chain's CDR3 is CASSLGPPNTEAFF. The CDR3 DNA reads as TGTGCCAGCAGCTTGGGACCGCCGAACACTGAAGCTTTCTTT.

This clonotype turned up a few times. The chain is built from TRBV7-2 and TRBJ2-5; TRBD2 matches at 7 bases. Germline-derived CDR1 and CDR2 are SGHTA and FQGNSA. The CDR3 contains 14 residues. The V and J ends lost 5 bases and 0 bases, in that order; junction bases with no gene match: 3. DNA for the CDR3: TGTGCCAGCAGCCTGCGGGGGTACCAAGAGACCCAGTACTTC. As protein: CASSLRGYQETQYF.

This clonotype was seen a few times. The chain joins TRBV10-3 to TRBJ1-1; possibly TRBD1 for D (6 bases). This CDR3 contains 13 residues. Germline-derived CDR1 and CDR2 are ENHRY and SYGVKD. V was cut by 9 bases and J by 1 base, with 12 bases left in between. The CDR3 region is CAIRGTPNTEAFF. The CDR3, as DNA: TGTGCCATTCGCGGGACACCGAACACTGAAGCTTTCTTT.

In its sample, this clonotype was seen many times. The rearrangement uses TRBV11-1 and TRBJ1-2; no definite D call. V lost 2 bases, J lost 8 bases, and 9 bases lay in between. The CDR3 runs to 12 residues. CDR1 is SGHAT and CDR2 is FQDESV in the germline V gene (reference sequence). Here the CDR3 DNA reads TGTGCCAGCAGCTTATGGAGAGAGGGCTACACCTTC. It is translated as CASSLWREGYTF.

This clonotype has ten or more counts. The rearrangement links TRBV24-1 to TRBJ2-1; 7 positions match TRBD1. The V and J ends lost 3 bases and 1 base, in that order; junction bases with no gene match: 8. The length of the CDR3 is 17 residues. Per germline, CDR1 KGHDR and CDR2 SFDVKD. The CDR3 loop is CATSDPPQDRSYNEQFF. As DNA, the CDR3 is TGTGCCACCAGTGATCCCCCCCAGGACAGGTCCTACAATGAGCAGTTCTTC.

The chain has TRBV6-5 and TRBJ1-6; 7 bases are a match to TRBD1. The germline V gene encodes CDR1 MNHEY and CDR2 SVGAGI. V trimming: 5 bases; J trimming: 10 bases; junction bases outside the gene matches: 8. CDR3 size: 14 residues. The CDR3 sequence: CASSRQGGESPLHF. As DNA, the CDR3 is TGTGCCAGCAGTCGACAGGGTGGTGAATCACCCCTCCACTTT.

A few counts support this clonotype. The V and J genes are TRBV5-5 and TRBJ1-2; maybe TRBD1 (5 bases). The germline V gene encodes CDR1 SGHKS and CDR2 YYEKEE (reference sequence). Trimming stripped 0 bases from V and 4 bases from J, with 13 bases between. This CDR3 has 15 amino acids. The CDR3 bases are TGTGCCAGCAGCTTGGGAGGGGCGACAGCCTATGGCTACACCTTC. This sequence encodes CASSLGGATAYGYTF.

The chain employs TRBV20-1 and TRBJ1-4, with D perhaps matching TRBD1 (5 bases). V lost 1 base and J lost 8, with 11 bases in between. The CDR3 runs 13 residues. Germline V gives CDR1 DFQATT, CDR2 SNEGSKA (reference sequence). This CDR3 is CSARGWGREKLFF. CDR3 sequence (DNA): TGCAGTGCTAGAGGATGGGGGAGGGAAAAACTGTTTTTT.

This clonotype was seen repeatedly, ten times or more. The chain uses TRBV3-1 and TRBJ1-2; 8 nucleotides agree with TRBD1. The CDR3 runs to 14 residues. Unmatched junction bases numbered 6, after V lost 3 bases and J lost 6 bases. The germline CDR1 and CDR2 sequences are LGHDT and YNNKEL (reference sequence). The CDR3 DNA reads TGTGCCAGCAGCCACCTCACAGGGGGTAATGGCTACACCTTC. Its translation: CASSHLTGGNGYTF.

This chain links TRBV5-1 with TRBJ1-2, with TRBD1 matching over 12 bases. J was trimmed by 6 bases and V by 3 bases; bases with no gene match: 3. The CDR3 is 14 residues long. Looked up from germline, CDR1 is SGHRS and CDR2 is YFSETQ. CDR3 bases: TGCGCCAGCAGCTCCGGGACAGGGGGCGATGGCTACACCTTC. It codes for CASSSGTGGDGYTF.